The 17 T cell receptor beta chains in this list originate from one sample, sequenced in a study of tumor-infiltrating lymphocytes in primary liver carcinoma (dated by TCRdb to 2016 to 2017). RNA from unsorted whole blood was extracted with TRIzol reagent, and germline DNA was obtained with the DNeasy Blood & Tissue kit. Data came from an Illumina HiSeq 2500. TCRbeta-specific cDNA was reverse-transcribed from 500 ng total RNA using a constant-region primer and ProtoScript II reverse transcriptase. TCRbeta libraries were built with three nested multiplex PCR rounds, a slightly modified ARM-PCR procedure. Each of the first two PCR rounds ran for approximately 9 cycles using multiplex TRBV1-TRBV30 forward primers together with a Cbeta reverse primer. TCRdb reprocessing: public reads trimmed at Q25 with fastp, clones called with MiXCR, in-frame beta chains kept. Rows matching on CDR3 protein sequence are summarized as one entry with the most common DNA and genes. The sample table contains fewer than 350,000 distinct CDR3 sequences; only one count was recorded for about 60% of them. In total, the top ten clones hold 9% to 10% of the sample.

Sequencing was performed on peripheral blood. All receptors derive from a man aged 40-55 years with primary liver carcinoma and hepatitis B virus infection.

Comment on this clonotype: A much larger clone lies one base from this, so it may be a read error. The chain recombines TRBV5-4 with TRBJ2-7, with D possibly being TRBD1 or TRBD2 (6 bases each). The CDR3 runs 13 residues. Trimming pared 5 bases from V and 6 bases from J, leaving 15 bases between. Germline CDR1 is SGHNT and CDR2 is YYREEE (reference sequence). CDR3 sequence: CASRRDSQGEQYF. CDR3 bases: TGTGCCAGCAGACGGGACTCACAGGGCGAGCAGTACTTC.

The rearrangement uses TRBV28 and TRBJ2-3; D might be TRBD1 or TRBD2, each matching 6 bases. Per germline, CDR1 MDHEN and CDR2 SYDVKM. The V and J ends lost 8 bases and 4 bases respectively, with 19 bases between them. The CDR3 is made up of 15 amino acids. CDR3 sequence (DNA): TGTGCCAGCCTCAAGGGGGGCGAGACTTCAGATACGCAGTATTTT. It is translated as CASLKGGETSDTQYF.

As to this clonotype: Sequence at one end of the junction differs from germline and may be a read error. CDR3 residues: CASLRMGLGHAFF. Written as DNA, the CDR3 is TGCGCCAGTCTACGAATGGGACTGGGTCACGCTTTCTTT. V usage is TRBV6-1 and J usage is TRBJ1-1; D may be TRBD1 (5 bases). This CDR3 has 13 residues. CDR1 and CDR2 (germline): MNHNS, SASEGT.

This clonotype was counted a single time. A much larger clone differs by one base, so this may be a read error. V usage is TRBV6-1 and J usage is TRBJ2-1; no reliable D call. CDR1 is MNHNS and CDR2 is SASEGT in the germline V gene. The CDR3 spans 16 residues. Trimming stripped 4 bases from V and 4 bases from J, with 17 bases between. The CDR3 here is CASSAGSETPYNEQFF. CDR3 coding DNA: TGTGCCAGCAGTGCTGGGTCCGAGACACCATACAATGAGCAGTTCTTC.

The rearrangement joins TRBV5-1 to TRBJ2-5, with 9 bases aligning to TRBD2. Trimming took 4 bases from V and 2 from J; bases not matched to a gene: 6. Germline V gives CDR1 SGHRS, CDR2 YFSETQ. CDR3 length equals 15 residues. This CDR3 reads CASSTGTSKQETQYF. The CDR3 coding sequence is TGCGCCAGCAGCACCGGGACTAGCAAACAAGAGACCCAGTACTTC.

Concerning this clonotype itself: A much larger clone sits a single nucleotide away, making a read error possible. The CDR3 DNA reads TGTGCCAGCACCAGGGACGCTAACTATGGCTACGCCTTC. Protein product: CASTRDANYGYAF. The chain carries TRBV6-1 and TRBJ1-2, with D perhaps TRBD1 (5 bases). Germline loops: CDR1 MNHNS, CDR2 SASEGT. This CDR3 spans 13 amino acids.

Of note for this clonotype: Its ends do not fully match the called genes, so a read error is possible. This chain joins TRBV4-3 and TRBJ2-3; D is uncertain. The CDR3 runs 15 residues. CDR1 and CDR2 (germline): LGHNA, YSLEER. This CDR3 reads CTSSQEAFVTDTQYF. CDR3 in DNA: TGCACCAGCAGCCAAGAAGCATTCGTTACAGATACGCAGTATTTT.

Worth noting for this clonotype: No conserved phenylalanine or tryptophan is present at the end of the CDR3, so a read error is the likely explanation. It is unclear where the CDR3 begins or ends on the DNA, so no DNA is shown, and the CDR3 is as TCRdb lists it. The V call is TRBV11-2, the J call TRBJ2-1; the table names TRBD1, a call not compared with the DNA. The CDR3 extends over 16 residues, inclusive of both ends. In germline, CDR1 is SGHAT, CDR2 FQNNGV. CDR3: CASSLGSRGAYNELFL.

A word on this clonotype: Given a much more abundant clone one base away, this may be a read error. The chain combines TRBV6-1 with TRBJ1-1, with 8 bases that match TRBD1. This CDR3 is built from 16 residues. The germline CDR1 and CDR2 sequences are MNHNS and SASEGT. The J segment lost 5 bases and the V segment lost 7 bases, leaving 15 bases of the junction unmatched. The CDR3 nucleotides read TGTGCCAGCACTCCCTTATGGACAGGGACTCCGACTGAAGCTTTCTTT. This codes for CASTPLWTGTPTEAFF.

This chain connects TRBV19 to TRBJ1-2; TRBD1 aligns across 10 bases. Germline-derived CDR1 and CDR2 are LNHDA and SQIVND (reference sequence). CDR3 length: 15 residues. V lost 5 bases, J lost 4 bases, and 7 bases stayed unmatched. DNA for the CDR3: TGTGCCAGTAGTTTCGGGACAGGGGCCATCTATGGCTACACCTTC. Residues: CASSFGTGAIYGYTF.

Judged by abundance, this clonotype is medium-sized. J is TRBJ2-7 and V is TRBV6-5, with D maybe TRBD1 (5 bases). Germline V gene sequence: CDR1 MNHEY, CDR2 SVGAGI. This CDR3 spans 12 amino acids. V was clipped by 4 bases and J by 4 bases, with 8 bases between them. The CDR3, as DNA: TGTGCCAGCAGTTCCTCAGGGTACGAGCAGTACTTC. It encodes CASSSSGYEQYF.

The chain couples TRBV11-3 to TRBJ2-2; unclear D gene. The CDR3 contains 17 residues. V was clipped by 9 bases and J by 0 bases, with 20 bases between them. Germline V gives CDR1 SGHNT, CDR2 YENEEA. The CDR3 here is CARSLSWEAANTGELFF. The CDR3 bases are TGTGCCAGGAGCCTGAGCTGGGAAGCTGCGAACACCGGGGAGCTGTTTTTT.

This clonotype was picked up many times. The V gene is TRBV6-2 or TRBV6-3, the J gene TRBJ2-7, with TRBD1 matching over 7 bases. Germline V gives CDR1 MNHEY, CDR2 SVGEGT. J lost 2 bases, V lost 6 bases, and 7 bases had no gene match. The CDR3 has 14 amino acids. CDR3 sequence: CASRDRGQAYEQYF. The DNA of the CDR3 is TGTGCCAGCAGAGATAGAGGACAGGCCTACGAGCAGTACTTC.

Concerning this clonotype itself: This clone may be a read error of a much larger clone one base away. The chain couples TRBV12-3 or TRBV12-4 to TRBJ1-4; 9 nucleotides align to TRBD1. V trimming: 5 bases; J trimming: 6 bases; junction bases outside the gene matches: 4. This CDR3 comprises 14 residues. The CDR3 bases are TGTGCCAGCAGTCTTGGGACAGGGTATGAAAAACTGTTTTTT. As protein: CASSLGTGYEKLFF.

V and J are TRBV5-4 and TRBJ1-4, with unresolved D. Germline CDR1 is SGHNT and CDR2 is YYREEE (reference sequence). Trimming removed 0 bases from V and 7 bases from J, with 13 bases in between. This CDR3 spans 15 amino acids. The CDR3: CASSLGDAEGEKLFF. CDR3 nucleotide sequence: TGTGCCAGCAGCTTGGGTGACGCCGAAGGTGAAAAACTGTTTTTT.

The chain couples TRBV5-6 to TRBJ1-2; D uncertain. The V and J ends lost 0 bases and 8 bases respectively, with 11 bases between them. The germline CDR1 and CDR2 sequences are SGHDT and YYEEEE. There are 13 residues in the CDR3. CDR3 sequence reads: CASSLGRHRGYTF. In nucleotides, the CDR3 is TGTGCCAGCAGCTTGGGCAGACATCGAGGCTACACCTTC. Full variable domain (missing parts from reference TRBV5-6 and TRBJ1-2): DAGVTQSPTHLIKTRGQQVTLRCSPKSGHDTVSWYQQALGQGPQFIFQYYEEEERQRGNFPDRFSGHQFPNYSSELNVNALLLGDSALYLCASSLGRHRGYTFGSGTRLTVV.

The CDR3 loop reads CASSQVGGDTNEKLFF. In nucleotides, the CDR3 is TGTGCCAGCAGCCAAGTTGGGGGAGATACTAATGAAAAACTGTTTTTT. The chain joins TRBV4-2 to TRBJ1-4, with D possibly TRBD1 on 5 matching bases. The CDR3 is 16 amino acids. In germline, CDR1 is LGHNA, CDR2 YNFKEQ. Trimming stripped 1 base from V and 2 bases from J, with 11 bases between.